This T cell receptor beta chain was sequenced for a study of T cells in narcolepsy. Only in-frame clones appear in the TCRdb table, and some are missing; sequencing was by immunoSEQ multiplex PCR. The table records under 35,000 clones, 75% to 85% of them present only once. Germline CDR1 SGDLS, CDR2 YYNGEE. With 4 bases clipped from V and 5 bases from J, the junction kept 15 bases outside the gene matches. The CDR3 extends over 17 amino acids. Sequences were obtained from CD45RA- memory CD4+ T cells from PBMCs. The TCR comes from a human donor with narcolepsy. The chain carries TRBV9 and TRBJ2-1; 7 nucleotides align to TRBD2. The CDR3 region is CASSPQGRGITDNEQFF. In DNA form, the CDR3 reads TGTGCCAGCAGCCCCCAAGGGAGGGGTATAACTGACAATGAGCAGTTCTTC.